The 15 T cell receptor delta chains reported below all come from one sample, sequenced in a study of gamma-delta T cells after stem cell transplantation. TCRdb re-analyzed the RT-PCR reads via CATT. The sample lists thousands of delta-chain clones; 2.7% were seen once. Sequencing used gamma-delta T cells. These receptors originate from a human donor. It is not recorded whose cells these are; they may come from a transplant donor.

This clone was counted only a few times. A much larger clone differs from this one at a single base, so this may be a read error. The sample carries other DNA sequences with the same CDR3. The chain recombines TRDV2 with TRDJ1; 9 bases are a match to TRDD3. The CDR3 length is 19 residues. Germline CDR1 reads GEAIGNYY; CDR2 reads EKD. The CDR3 region is CACDTIVAGGFGTTDKLIF. The CDR3 nucleotides read TGCGCCTGTGACACCATCGTAGCTGGGGGATTCGGTACAACCGATAAACTCATCTTT.

By its share, this clone is medium-sized (0.01 to 0.1%). V usage is TRDV2 and J usage is TRDJ1; 9 bases line up with TRDD3. V trimming: 8 bases; J trimming: 0 bases; junction bases outside the gene matches: 24. Germline V gene data show CDR1 as GEAIGNYY and CDR2 as EKD. The CDR3 sequence is 20 residues long. CDR3 sequence: CAYDTTVPGWGIRDTDKLIF. The CDR3 DNA sequence: TGTGCCTATGATACTACGGTTCCAGGGTGGGGGATAAGGGACACCGATAAACTCATCTTT.

This clone has only a few counts. A far larger clone is a single base away, which makes a read error likely. This same CDR3 is encoded by further DNA sequences in the sample. The chain employs TRDV2 and TRDJ1, with D perhaps TRDD3 (6 bases). CDR3 length equals 16 residues. Germline V gene sequence: CDR1 GEAIGNYY, CDR2 EKD. CDR3 residues: CACEALGGEAADKLIF. CDR3 sequence (DNA): TGCGCCTGTGAAGCCCTTGGGGGCGAGGCCGCCGATAAACTCATCTTT.

By its share, this clone is medium-sized. Other DNA variants within this sample encode the same CDR3. The V call is TRDV2, the J call TRDJ1; 12 positions agree with TRDD3. Trimming took 1 base from V and 0 from J; bases not matched to a gene: 5. Germline lookup yields CDR1 GEAIGNYY and CDR2 EKD. The CDR3 sequence is 17 residues long. CDR3 DNA sequence: TGTGCCTGTGACACTCTGGGGGATACGGGGTACACCGATAAACTCATCTTT. Its protein product is CACDTLGDTGYTDKLIF.

Note on this clone: This may be a read error: a much more frequent sequence differs by one nucleotide. This rearrangement joins TRDV2 to TRDJ1, with 9 bases lining up with TRDD3. Germline assignment: CDR1 GEAIGNYY and CDR2 EKD. CDR3 length: 24 residues. The trim removed 3 bases at V and 0 bases at J, leaving 31 bases unmatched. CDR3 residues: CACDVVSIGLNVAGGCGDTDKLIF. CDR3 bases: TGTGCCTGTGACGTTGTCTCCATCGGACTGAATGTGGCTGGGGGATGCGGGGACACCGATAAACTCATCTTT.

Regarding this clone: Just one base apart from a much larger clone, this may be a read error. Other DNA sequences in the same sample also yield this CDR3. The V and J genes are TRDV2 and TRDJ1; D is possibly TRDD3 (6 bases). CDR3 length: 15 amino acids. Germline loops: CDR1 GEAIGNYY, CDR2 EKD. The V end was cut by 3 bases, the J end by 1 base, with 14 bases between. DNA of the CDR3: TGTGCCTGTGACCCGGTGGGGGCAACCACCGATAAACTCATCTTT. This encodes CACDPVGATTDKLIF.

This clone was observed a handful of times. This chain links TRDV2 with TRDJ1; 10 nucleotides line up with TRDD3. The V and J ends lost 2 bases and 0 bases, in that order; junction bases with no gene match: 8. The CDR3 is made up of 17 amino acids. Germline V CDR1 and CDR2: GEAIGNYY, EKD. Here the CDR3 DNA reads TGTGCCTGTGACATCGTGTTGACTGGGGGATACACCGATAAACTCATCTTT. Translation: CACDIVLTGGYTDKLIF.

In the case of this clone: A much larger clone is a single base away; this may be a read error. The sample has other DNA sequences that encode this CDR3 too. The gene calls are TRDV2 and TRDJ1; 8 nucleotides agree with TRDD3. The germline CDR1 and CDR2 sequences are GEAIGNYY and EKD. The J segment lost 0 bases and the V segment lost 3 bases, leaving 5 bases of the junction unmatched. CDR3 size: 15 residues. CDR3 region: CACDPLLGDTDKLIF. DNA for the CDR3: TGTGCCTGTGACCCCTTACTGGGGGACACCGATAAACTCATCTTT.

As for this clone: TCRdb attributes to this sequence the protein of a much larger clone, which differs from the DNA translation at residue 4; a read error is likely, and the protein displayed is translated from the DNA. J is TRDJ1 and V is TRDV2; 13 nucleotides align to TRDD3. The trim removed 5 bases at V and 3 bases at J, leaving 17 bases unmatched. CDR3 length: 19 amino acids. Germline loops: CDR1 GEAIGNYY, CDR2 EKD. The CDR3 here is CACGAVRTGGYGWADKLIF. CDR3 bases: TGTGCCTGTGGCGCGGTCCGTACTGGGGGATACGGTTGGGCCGATAAACTCATCTTT.

Regarding this clone: Possible read error: a much larger clone is one base away. The V call is TRDV2, the J call TRDJ1; D is uncertain. This CDR3 has 14 amino acids. Trimming took off 3 bases at V and 2 bases at J, with 12 bases between the two ends. CDR1 is GEAIGNYY and CDR2 is EKD in the germline V gene. CDR3 in DNA: TGTGCCTGTGACGCCCTCCTTTTAACCGATAAACTCATCTTT. Translated, it gives CACDALLLTDKLIF.

About this clone itself: It is likely a read error: a sequence one base away is far more abundant. The same CDR3 arises from other DNA sequences in this sample as well. This chain connects TRDV2 to TRDJ1; possibly TRDD3 for D (6 bases). This CDR3 comprises 14 residues. Germline-derived CDR1 and CDR2 are GEAIGNYY and EKD. V was clipped by 3 bases and J by 7 bases, with 17 bases between them. The CDR3 spells CACDRLGSKFKLIF. In DNA, the CDR3 is TGTGCCTGTGACCGACTGGGATCCAAGTTTAAACTCATCTTT.

This clone appeared a few times. A read error likely explains why the TCRdb protein, taken from a much larger clone, differs from this DNA's translation at residue 10; the protein shown is translated from the DNA. This chain connects TRDV2 to TRDJ1; TRDD3 aligns across 7 bases. This CDR3 comprises 17 residues. After removal of 1 base from V and 1 base from J, the junction contained 11 bases not matched to a gene. From germline, CDR1 is GEAIGNYY and CDR2 EKD. The CDR3 reads CACDTLRTGVSTDKLIF. CDR3 nucleotides: TGTGCCTGTGACACACTACGTACTGGGGTATCCACCGATAAACTCATCTTT.

A remark on this clone: This is likely an artifact of a read error, given a far larger clone one base away. Other DNA sequences of this sample code for an identical CDR3. The J gene is TRDJ1, the V gene TRDV2; TRDD3 agrees at 7 bases. This CDR3 region has 15 residues. From germline, CDR1 is GEAIGNYY and CDR2 EKD. The chain's CDR3 is CACDKLGEYTDKLIF. DNA of the CDR3: TGTGCCTGCGACAAATTGGGGGAATACACCGATAAACTCATCTTT.

This clone was recorded a few times. The mismatch at residue 5 between this DNA's translation and the TCRdb protein of a much larger clone likely reflects a read error; the protein shown is translated from the DNA. This chain links TRDV2 with TRDJ1; 7 positions agree with TRDD3. Losses at the gene ends were 3 bases for V and 0 bases for J; bases not matched to a gene: 9. Germline CDR1 GEAIGNYY, CDR2 EKD. The CDR3 loop spans 16 amino acids. CDR3 sequence (DNA): TGTGCCTGTGACTGTCTGGGGGGCCCATACACCGATAAACTCATCTTT. Its translation: CACDCLGGPYTDKLIF.

As regards this clone: A far larger clone is a single base away, which makes a read error likely. This CDR3 is also generated by other DNA sequences in the sample. The chain is built from TRDV2 and TRDJ1, with TRDD3 matching 7 bases. Germline lookup yields CDR1 GEAIGNYY and CDR2 EKD. The CDR3 runs 14 residues. The J segment lost 2 bases and the V segment lost 0 bases, leaving 2 bases of the junction unmatched. CDR3 in amino acids: CACDTVLGTDKLIF. The CDR3, as DNA: TGTGCCTGTGACACCGTACTGGGGACCGATAAACTCATCTTT.